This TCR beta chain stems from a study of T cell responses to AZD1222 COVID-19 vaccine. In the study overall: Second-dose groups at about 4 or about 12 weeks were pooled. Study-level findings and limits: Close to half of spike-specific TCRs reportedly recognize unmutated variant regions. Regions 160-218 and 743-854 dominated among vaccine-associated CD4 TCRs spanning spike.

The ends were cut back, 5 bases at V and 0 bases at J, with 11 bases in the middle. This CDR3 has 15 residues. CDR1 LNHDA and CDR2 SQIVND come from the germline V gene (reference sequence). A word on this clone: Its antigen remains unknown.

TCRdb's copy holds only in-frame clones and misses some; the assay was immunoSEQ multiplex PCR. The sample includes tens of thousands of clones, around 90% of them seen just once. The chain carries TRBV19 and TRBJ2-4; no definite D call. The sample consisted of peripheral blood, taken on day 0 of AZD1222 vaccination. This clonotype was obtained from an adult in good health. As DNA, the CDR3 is TGTGCCAGTAGTCCAGTGGTTCTAGCCAAAAACATTCAGTACTTC. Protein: CASSPVVLAKNIQYF.